Given below is one T cell receptor (beta chain) in context. The antigen is not known. The conserved final phenylalanine or tryptophan is absent from the CDR3, which likely points to a read error. The CDR3 covers 15 residues. V shed 6 bases and J 0 bases; nucleotides not matched to a gene: 7. These data belong to a study of T-cell memory formation after mild COVID-19. Study-wide results and limits: From day 15 to 85, contracting clones were balanced between CD4 and CD8, whereas later expanders leaned toward CD4+. Prior to infection, memory already included some responding clones, suggesting cross-reactive memory joined.

With constant-segment primers, 5'RACE yielded cDNA libraries of TCR alpha and TCR beta that carried sample barcodes and UMIs. TCRdb reprocessed the 5' RACE reads with MiXCR, giving one entry per CDR3 protein. The table has 400,000 to 500,000 distinct CDR3 sequences, about 20% seen once. This chain uses TRBV12-3 or TRBV12-4 with TRBJ2-7, with TRBD1 identical over 8 bases. The sequenced material came from PBMCs or a T cell subset sorted from them (not recorded which). This TCR was sampled from an adult woman who had mild COVID-19 (a few samples of this study predate the infection). Cell type and time point are not known. The chain's CDR3 is CASSSRDRLSYEQYL. For the CDR3, the DNA is TGTGCCAGCAGCTCCCGGGACAGGCTCTCCTACGAGCAGTACTTA.